The 25 T cell receptor beta chains in this list originate from one sample, sequenced in a study of cytomegalovirus exposure and HLA in healthy donors. Researchers ran the PCR with 60 Vbeta and 13 Jbeta primers. Data came from immunoSEQ multiplex PCR; TCRdb stores just in-frame clones and leaves some out. The table lists about 160,000 clones, more than 75% of them singletons. The sequencing sample was made of PBMCs. The receptors come from a man between 18 and 35 years old in good health and CMV-seropositive.

This chain uses TRBV5-5 with TRBJ1-2; 10 bases are a match to TRBD1. In germline, CDR1 is SGHKS, CDR2 YYEKEE (reference sequence). CDR3 length equals 14 residues. V shed 4 bases, J shed 6 bases, and the junction held 6 bases outside the gene matches. CDR3 sequence (DNA): TGTGCCAGCAGCAACGGACAGGGGGAAGATGGCTACACCTTC. It translates to CASSNGQGEDGYTF.

This clone was detected once. This rearrangement joins TRBV15 to TRBJ1-2; maybe TRBD1 (6 bases). CDR1 LNHNV and CDR2 YYDKDF come from the germline V gene (reference sequence). V lost 1 base, J lost 7 bases, and 16 bases lay in between. The CDR3 extends over 15 amino acids. The CDR3 sequence is CATSRGLQGTGGYTF. CDR3 bases: TGTGCCACCAGCAGAGGACTACAGGGAACGGGTGGCTACACCTTC.

A word on this clone: The junction differs from germline at one of its ends, possibly a read error. This same CDR3 is encoded by further DNA sequences in the sample. The DNA of the CDR3 is TGCGCCAGTCAGTACTTGGAGATGGCTGGGGCCAACGTCCTGACTTTC. Amino acids: CASQYLEMAGANVLTF. The rearrangement joins TRBV2 to TRBJ2-6; D remains ambiguous. This CDR3 comprises 16 residues. Germline CDR1 and CDR2: SNHLY and FYNNEI.

This chain uses TRBV9 with TRBJ2-6; D is ambiguous. CDR3 length: 12 residues. Germline V gives CDR1 SGDLS, CDR2 YYNGEE. V lost 6 bases and J lost 3, with 4 bases in between. This chain's CDR3 is CASTNGANVLTF. As DNA, the CDR3 is TGTGCCAGCACAAATGGGGCCAACGTCCTGACTTTC.

The chain recombines TRBV27 with TRBJ1-5, with D uncertain. Trimming took off 4 bases at V and 0 bases at J, with 7 bases between the two ends. The CDR3 consists of 14 residues. Per germline, CDR1 MNHEY and CDR2 SMNVEV (reference sequence). This CDR3 is CASSSGSSNQPQHF. CDR3 sequence (DNA): TGTGCCAGCAGTTCTGGCAGTAGCAATCAGCCCCAGCATTTT.

A single count supports this clone. V gene TRBV6-5 combines with J gene TRBJ2-7, with a possible D match to TRBD2 (7 bases). The CDR3 consists of 12 residues. Per germline, CDR1 MNHEY and CDR2 SVGAGI. V shed 11 bases and J shed 0 bases, with 11 bases lying between them. The DNA of the CDR3 is TGTGCCTCGCGGGGGCTCTCCTACGAGCAGTACTTC. Translated, it gives CASRGLSYEQYF.

V usage is TRBV4-1 and J usage is TRBJ2-3; 16 bases fit TRBD2. The ends lost 1 base at V and 7 bases at J; junction bases unmatched: 8. This CDR3 is 18 amino acids long. Germline V lookup: CDR1 MGHRA, CDR2 YSYEKL. CDR3 coding DNA: TGCGCCAGCAGCCAAGTCGGGACTAGCGGGGGGGCTGGGAATACGCAGTATTTT. Protein sequence: CASSQVGTSGGAGNTQYF.

The chain employs TRBV4-1 and TRBJ1-1; possible D gene TRBD1, 5 bases. V was clipped by 0 bases and J by 10 bases, with 15 bases between them. The CDR3 is 14 residues long. CDR1 is MGHRA and CDR2 is YSYEKL in the germline V gene. CDR3 DNA: TGCGCCAGCAGCCAAGAGGGAACGGGACTCCCAGCTTTCTTT. Its protein product is CASSQEGTGLPAFF.

The chain employs TRBV29-1 and TRBJ2-3; 7 nucleotides agree with TRBD2. The CDR3 is made up of 14 amino acids. V shed 1 base, J shed 5 bases, and the junction held 6 bases outside the gene matches. Germline CDR1 and CDR2: SQVTM and ANQGSEA. The CDR3 nucleotides read TGCAGCGTTGAAGGGAGGCGGGAGTTAGATACGCAGTATTTT. Its translation is CSVEGRRELDTQYF.

This clone was seen a single time. The chain carries TRBV28 and TRBJ1-2; TRBD1 matches at 10 bases. The V gene end was trimmed by 5 bases and the J gene end by 5 bases; junction bases not matched to a gene: 5. The CDR3 loop spans 14 amino acids. Looked up from germline, CDR1 is MDHEN and CDR2 is SYDVKM. The CDR3 DNA reads as TGTGCCAGCAGTCCCGAGGACAGGGGGTATGGCTACACCTTC. Its translation is CASSPEDRGYGYTF.

The rearrangement joins TRBV18 to TRBJ1-5, with 8 positions matching TRBD1. Germline V lookup: CDR1 KGHSH, CDR2 LQKENI. The CDR3 covers 15 residues. Trimming removed 2 bases from V and 7 bases from J; junction bases left unmatched: 7. The CDR3 region is CASSPDQGAGQPQHF. Here the CDR3 DNA reads TGTGCCAGCTCACCAGACCAGGGGGCCGGCCAGCCCCAGCATTTT.

V and J are TRBV6-5 and TRBJ2-3; TRBD2 is a possible D gene (5 bases). CDR1 is MNHEY, CDR2 SVGAGI, per germline. This CDR3 contains 15 residues. V shed 0 bases and J shed 1 base, with 8 bases lying between them. The CDR3 nucleotides are TGTGCCAGCAGTTACTCACCCGGGGGCACAGATACGCAGTATTTT. Its protein product is CASSYSPGGTDTQYF.

The genes are TRBV6-4 and TRBJ2-7, with D possibly being TRBD2 (7 bases). Looked up from germline, CDR1 is MRHNA and CDR2 is SNTAGT. Trimming took 11 bases from V and 3 from J, leaving 20 bases between them. The CDR3 covers 14 residues. The CDR3 is CAGGGHDTDYEQYF. CDR3 DNA sequence: TGTGCCGGGGGGGGACACGATACCGACTACGAGCAGTACTTC.

In this sample, this clone turned up a few times. V usage is TRBV7-2 and J usage is TRBJ2-2; TRBD1 matches 9 bases. V lost 4 bases, J lost 5 bases, and 8 bases stayed unmatched. Germline V gives CDR1 SGHTA, CDR2 FQGNSA. The CDR3 length is 16 residues. CDR3 loop: CASSSWGQGGTGELFF. As DNA, the CDR3 is TGTGCCAGCAGCTCCTGGGGACAGGGAGGGACCGGGGAGCTGTTTTTT. The whole variable domain, filled in from reference TRBV7-2 and TRBJ2-2, reads GAGVSQSPSNKVTEKGKDVELRCDPISGHTALYWYRQSLGQGLEFLIYFQGNSAPDKSGLPSDRFSAERTGGSVSTLTIQRTQQEDSAVYLCASSSWGQGGTGELFFGEGSRLTVL.

This clone was found once. The gene calls are TRBV29-1 and TRBJ1-1; TRBD1 agrees at 8 bases. The germline V gene encodes CDR1 SQVTM and CDR2 ANQGSEA. V shed 7 bases, J shed 5 bases, and the junction held 9 bases outside the gene matches. This CDR3 comprises 13 residues. The CDR3 sequence is CSAFDRGRTEAFF. CDR3 nucleotide sequence: TGCAGCGCCTTCGACAGGGGAAGGACTGAAGCTTTCTTT.

The chain recombines TRBV7-9 with TRBJ1-5, with a tentative D call TRBD1 (5 bases). The CDR3 loop spans 16 amino acids. Germline CDR1 and CDR2: SEHNR and FQNEAQ (reference sequence). V lost 1 base to trimming and J lost 5 bases, with 15 bases between them. The CDR3 DNA reads TGTGCCAGCAGCTTAGATTCGGTCAGGGCCCATCAGCCCCAGCATTTT. Translating it yields CASSLDSVRAHQPQHF.

The chain carries TRBV13 and TRBJ2-1; 9 positions agree with TRBD2. Germline assignment: CDR1 PRHDT and CDR2 FYEKMQ (reference sequence). The V and J ends lost 4 bases and 3 bases, in that order; junction bases with no gene match: 10. This CDR3 has 17 amino acids. CDR3 bases: TGTGCCAGCAGCTCTGGCTTAGCGGGGGTGAACTACAATGAGCAGTTCTTC. Amino acids: CASSSGLAGVNYNEQFF.

The rearrangement uses TRBV19 and TRBJ2-1, with TRBD2 matching over 9 bases. The V and J ends lost 7 bases and 6 bases, in that order; junction bases with no gene match: 10. Looked up from germline, CDR1 is LNHDA and CDR2 is SQIVND (reference sequence). The length of the CDR3 is 15 residues. CDR3 DNA sequence: TGTGCCAGTACCCCAAGCGGGGGGACCTTCAATGAGCAGTTCTTC. This encodes CASTPSGGTFNEQFF.

The chain carries TRBV5-1 and TRBJ2-1; 13 bases map to TRBD2. Germline-derived CDR1 and CDR2 are SGHRS and YFSETQ. This CDR3 contains 16 residues. V trimming: 4 bases; J trimming: 5 bases; junction bases outside the gene matches: 6. The CDR3, as DNA: TGCGCCAGCAGCCGTTCCGGGACTAGCGGGGACAATGAGCAGTTCTTC. It codes for CASSRSGTSGDNEQFF.

CDR3 protein: CASSAGTAGYTF. Here the CDR3 DNA reads TGTGCCAGCAGTGCTGGGACAGCTGGCTACACCTTC. The V gene is TRBV2, the J gene TRBJ1-2, with 7 bases matching TRBD1. J was trimmed by 7 bases and V by 4 bases; bases with no gene match: 3. This CDR3 region has 12 residues. Germline V gene data show CDR1 as SNHLY and CDR2 as FYNNEI.

V is TRBV4-1 and J is TRBJ2-3; 8 bases map to TRBD2. The CDR3 has 17 residues. V lost 4 bases to trimming and J lost 7 bases; unmatched junction nucleotides: 16. Germline V gives CDR1 MGHRA, CDR2 YSYEKL. This CDR3 is CASSRGLLSGRGNTQYF. For the CDR3, the DNA is TGCGCCAGCAGCCGGGGCCTACTTTCCGGGAGGGGAAATACGCAGTATTTT.

This chain uses TRBV10-3 with TRBJ1-1; D uncertain. Per the germline V gene, CDR1 is ENHRY and CDR2 is SYGVKD. The CDR3 is 14 residues long. Deletions cut 8 bases from V and 3 bases from J, with 16 bases between. This CDR3 is CAIGGRGRDTEAFF. CDR3 in DNA: TGTGCCATCGGCGGGCGTGGGCGAGACACTGAAGCTTTCTTT.

The chain carries TRBV11-2 and TRBJ1-6; D possibly corresponds to TRBD1 (6 bases). Trimming shortened V by 5 bases and J by 10 bases, and 15 bases separated the two germline ends. Germline V gene sequence: CDR1 SGHAT, CDR2 FQNNGV. This CDR3 region has 14 residues. The CDR3 DNA reads as TGTGCCAGCAGCCATACAGGGCGAGGCTCACCCCTCCACTTT. Translation gives CASSHTGRGSPLHF.

This chain uses TRBV30 with TRBJ1-5, with 7 bases lining up with TRBD1. The CDR3 runs to 15 residues. After removal of 1 base from V and 6 bases from J, the junction contained 9 bases not matched to a gene. The germline gives CDR1 GTSNPN, CDR2 SVGIG (reference sequence). The CDR3 spells CAWSELGGGSQPQHF. The CDR3 DNA follows: TGTGCCTGGAGTGAATTAGGGGGCGGAAGTCAGCCCCAGCATTTT.

The genes are TRBV9 and TRBJ1-2, with D tentatively TRBD1 (6 bases). V was cut by 0 bases and J by 4 bases, with 13 bases left in between. Germline V lookup: CDR1 SGDLS, CDR2 YYNGEE. This CDR3 is 15 amino acids long. Here the CDR3 DNA reads TGTGCCAGCAGCGTAGTTTATGACAGGCCCTATGGCTACACCTTC. Amino acid sequence: CASSVVYDRPYGYTF.